These T cell receptor beta chains were read from a single sample in a study of tumor-infiltrating lymphocytes in oesophageal squamous cell carcinoma. TCRdb processed the PCR reads anew with MiXCR; each CDR3 protein has one entry. The sample consists of fewer than 25,000 distinct CDR3 sequences, about a third of them appearing once. The sample taken for sequencing was esophageal tumor tissue. The receptors come from a female donor with esophageal squamous cell carcinoma. CDR3s include the opening cysteine and the closing phenylalanine or tryptophan. The D gene is left open where the match is weak. The size entry is marked missing in some rows and otherwise reads once, few, many or a size class.

TRBV5-6,NA,many,TRBJ2-6,TGTGCCAGCAGCCCAAGACTCTCTGGGGCCAACGTCCTGACTTTC,CASSPRLSGANVLTF
TRBV18,TRBD2,many,TRBJ2-1,TGTGCCAGCTCTGGTAGCGGGAGGAGGGATGAGCAGTTCTTC,CASSGSGRRDEQFF
TRBV7-3,TRBD2,NA,TRBJ2-3,TGTGCCAGCACACAAGGGACTAGCGACACAGATACGCAGTATTTT,CASTQGTSDTDTQYF
TRBV10-3,TRBD1,NA,TRBJ2-7,TGTGCCATCAGTGGAAGAGTTGGACCCACTCAGGGGGCGTACAACGAGCAGTACTTC,CAISGRVGPTQGAYNEQYF
TRBV11-2,TRBD1,many,TRBJ2-5,TGTGCCAGCAGCTTAGTAACAGGGGGGAATTCACCCCTCCACTTC,CASSLVTGGNSPLHF
TRBV7-2,NA,NA,TRBJ2-3,TGTGCCAGCAGCTTCTACTTGGATACGCAGTATTTT,CASSFYLDTQYF
TRBV27,TRBD2,many,TRBJ2-7,TGTGCCAGCAGGGGACTAGCGGGAGCCTACGAGCAGTACTTC,CASRGLAGAYEQYF
TRBV7-3,TRBD2,NA,TRBJ2-1,TGTGCCAGCAGCTCACCCGGGACTAGCGGGAGAGGGGCTCTTGATGAGCAGTTCTTC,CASSSPGTSGRGALDEQFF
TRBV7-3,NA,once,TRBJ2-7,TGTGCCAGCAGCTTAGCCCAATGGGCATACGAGCGGCAGTACTTC,CASSLAQWAYERQYF
TRBV7-9,NA,few,TRBJ2-7,TGTGCCAGCAGCTTAAACTCCTTTCAAACCTACGAGCAGTACTTC,CASSLNSFQTYEQYF